This T cell receptor (beta chain) originates from a study of technical replicates of blood from a few donors. Germline V gene data show CDR1 as SGDLS and CDR2 as YYNGEE. The CDR3 extends over 14 amino acids. V shed 0 bases and J shed 2 bases, with 7 bases lying between them. The protocol was immunoSEQ multiplex PCR, while the TCRdb copy is restricted to in-frame clones and leaves out a portion. The sample lists approximately 97,000 clones; about 96% were seen once. This chain connects TRBV9 to TRBJ2-3; D is perhaps TRBD2 (6 bases). The sequence was collected from a human donor in good health. Sequencing was performed on T cells isolated from PBMCs. CDR3 loop: CASSVAGATDTQYF. CDR3 in DNA: TGTGCCAGCAGCGTAGCGGGAGCCACAGATACGCAGTATTTT.